The T cell receptor beta chain under discussion was sequenced for a study of identical twins' blood T cells. In its sample, this clonotype was seen a few times. The CDR3 is 15 amino acids. Trimming took off 8 bases at V and 1 base at J, with 15 bases between the two ends. Germline V gene data show CDR1 as MNHEY and CDR2 as SVGEGT. TCRdb passed the 5' RACE reads through MiXCR, listing each CDR3 protein once. The profile covers roughly 340,000 distinct CDR3 sequences, with over 25% appearing a single time and 6% to 7% taken by the ten largest. Three pairs of healthy female monozygous twins were the donors.

The chain carries TRBV6-2 or TRBV6-3 and TRBJ2-1; D is possibly TRBD1 (6 bases). The clonotype was recovered from a woman aged 18-50 years in good health. The sample consisted of PBMCs. CDR3 DNA: TGTGCCAGCGGAAATCGGGACACTTCCTACAATGAGCAGTTCTTC. Amino acids: CASGNRDTSYNEQFF.